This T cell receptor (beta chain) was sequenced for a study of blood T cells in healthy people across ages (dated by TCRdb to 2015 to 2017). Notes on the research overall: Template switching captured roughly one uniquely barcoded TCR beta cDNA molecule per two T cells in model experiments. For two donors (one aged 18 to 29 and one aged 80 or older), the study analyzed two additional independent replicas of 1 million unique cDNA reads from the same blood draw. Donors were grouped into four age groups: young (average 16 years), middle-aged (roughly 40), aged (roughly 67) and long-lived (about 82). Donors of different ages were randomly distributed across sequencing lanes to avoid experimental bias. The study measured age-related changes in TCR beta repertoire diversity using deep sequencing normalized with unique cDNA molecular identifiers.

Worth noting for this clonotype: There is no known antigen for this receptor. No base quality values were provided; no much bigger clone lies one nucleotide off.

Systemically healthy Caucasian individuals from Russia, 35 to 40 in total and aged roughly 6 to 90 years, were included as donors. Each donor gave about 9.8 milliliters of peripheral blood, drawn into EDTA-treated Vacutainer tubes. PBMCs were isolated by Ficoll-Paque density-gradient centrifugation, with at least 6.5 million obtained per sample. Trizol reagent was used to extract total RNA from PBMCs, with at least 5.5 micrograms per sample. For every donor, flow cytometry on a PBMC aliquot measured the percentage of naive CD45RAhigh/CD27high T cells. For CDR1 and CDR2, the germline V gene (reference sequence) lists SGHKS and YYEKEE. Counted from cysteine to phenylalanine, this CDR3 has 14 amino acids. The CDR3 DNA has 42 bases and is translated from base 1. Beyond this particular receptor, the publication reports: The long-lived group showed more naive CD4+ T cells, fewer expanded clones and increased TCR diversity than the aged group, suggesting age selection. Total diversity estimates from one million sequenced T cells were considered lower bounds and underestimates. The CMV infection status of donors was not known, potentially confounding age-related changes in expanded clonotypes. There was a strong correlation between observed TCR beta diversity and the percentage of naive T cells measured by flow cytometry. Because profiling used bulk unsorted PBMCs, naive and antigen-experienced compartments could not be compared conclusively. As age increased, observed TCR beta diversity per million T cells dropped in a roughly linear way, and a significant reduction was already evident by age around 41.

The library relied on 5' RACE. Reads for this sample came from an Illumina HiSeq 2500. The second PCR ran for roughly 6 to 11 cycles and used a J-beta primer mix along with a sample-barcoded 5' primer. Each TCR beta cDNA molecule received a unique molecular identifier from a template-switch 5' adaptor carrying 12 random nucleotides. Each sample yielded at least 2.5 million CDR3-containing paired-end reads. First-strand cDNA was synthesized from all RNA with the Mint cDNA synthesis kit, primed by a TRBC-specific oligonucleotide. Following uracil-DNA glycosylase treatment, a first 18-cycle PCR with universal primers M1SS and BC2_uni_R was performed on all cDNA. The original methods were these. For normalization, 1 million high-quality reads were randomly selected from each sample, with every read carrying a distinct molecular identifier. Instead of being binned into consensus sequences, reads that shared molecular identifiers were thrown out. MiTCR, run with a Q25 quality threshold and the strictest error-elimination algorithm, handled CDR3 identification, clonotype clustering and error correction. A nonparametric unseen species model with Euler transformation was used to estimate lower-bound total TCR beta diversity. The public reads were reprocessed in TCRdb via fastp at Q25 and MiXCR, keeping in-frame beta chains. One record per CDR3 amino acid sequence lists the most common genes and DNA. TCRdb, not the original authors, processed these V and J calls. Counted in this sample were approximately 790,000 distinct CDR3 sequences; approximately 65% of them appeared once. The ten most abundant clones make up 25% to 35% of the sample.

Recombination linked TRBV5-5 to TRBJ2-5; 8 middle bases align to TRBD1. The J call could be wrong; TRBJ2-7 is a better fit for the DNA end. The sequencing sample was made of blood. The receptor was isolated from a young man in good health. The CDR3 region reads CASSLGDRRDEQYF. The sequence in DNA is TGTGCCAGCAGCTTGGGGGACAGGCGCGACGAGCAGTACTTC.